These 15 T cell receptor beta chains share one sample of origin, sequenced in a study of T cells after yellow fever vaccination. TCRdb called the 5' RACE reads again in MiXCR, with one record for every CDR3 protein. The sample shows roughly 500,000 distinct CDR3 sequences, roughly a fifth of them seen only once. Material: PBMCs, obtained 15 days after the yellow fever booster vaccination. Receptors originate from a man aged 25-40 years who received the YFV17D yellow fever vaccine.

This clonotype was detected only a few times. Germline is not matched at one junction end, which may reflect a read error. The rearrangement joins TRBV4-3 to TRBJ2-5; 7 bases are a match to TRBD2. CDR1 is LGHNA and CDR2 is YSLEER in the germline V gene. CDR3 length equals 17 residues. The CDR3 DNA reads as TGCGCCAGCAGCCAAGATTGGGCGGGAGCCATGCAAGGGACCCAGTACTTC. It encodes CASSQDWAGAMQGTQYF.

This chain uses TRBV12-3 or TRBV12-4 with TRBJ2-1; a possible D gene is TRBD2 (6 bases). The V end was cut by 1 base, the J end by 9 bases, with 22 bases between. The CDR3 covers 17 residues. Here the CDR3 DNA reads TGTGCCAGCAGTTTAGTGGCCGGGTTAGCTGTCGGGAGTGAGCAGTTCTTC. Translation gives CASSLVAGLAVGSEQFF.

This clonotype turned up a few times. This chain links TRBV12-5 with TRBJ2-1, with no clear D. Trimming shortened V by 6 bases and J by 6 bases, and 9 bases separated the two germline ends. Germline V gene data show CDR1 as LGHNT and CDR2 as FRNRAP. This CDR3 is built from 12 residues. Here the CDR3 DNA reads TGTGCTAGTGGCATACCCAGCAATGAGCAGTTCTTC. It codes for CASGIPSNEQFF.

The V call is TRBV27, the J call TRBJ2-1; no clear D gene. CDR1 and CDR2 from the germline V gene are MNHEY and SMNVEV (reference sequence). Between the trimmed V and J ends, which lost 5 bases and 12 bases, there was a span of 14 bases. The CDR3 runs to 12 residues. The CDR3 region has the DNA TGTGCCAGCAGTGACCCAGGTGACGCGCAGTTCTTC. Translated: CASSDPGDAQFF.

This clonotype has a handful of counts. The chain has TRBV24-1 and TRBJ2-1, with D hard to call. The germline CDR1 and CDR2 sequences are KGHDR and SFDVKD. The CDR3 totals 13 residues. V was trimmed by 4 bases and J by 8 bases, leaving 11 bases between them. The CDR3 protein is CATSDSGKDEQFF. The CDR3, as DNA: TGTGCCACCAGTGACTCGGGTAAGGATGAGCAGTTCTTC.

There are a few counts of this clonotype. The rearrangement joins TRBV6-2 or TRBV6-3 to TRBJ1-4; 8 nucleotides line up with TRBD1. The trim removed 6 bases at V and 8 bases at J, leaving 5 bases unmatched. There are 13 residues in the CDR3. Germline CDR1 is MNHEY and CDR2 is SVGEGT. CDR3 coding DNA: TGTGCCAGCAGGGGACAGGCGGAAGAAAAACTGTTTTTT. Its translation is CASRGQAEEKLFF.

V gene TRBV6-5 combines with J gene TRBJ2-7; 7 nucleotides align to TRBD2. V gave up 6 bases and J gave up 0 bases; unmatched junction bases: 11. Germline assignment: CDR1 MNHEY and CDR2 SVGAGI. The CDR3 covers 16 residues. This CDR3 reads CASSHRGSGGSYEQYF. The CDR3 DNA reads TGTGCCAGCAGCCACCGGGGATCGGGGGGCTCCTACGAGCAGTACTTC.

This clonotype was detected only a few times. V gene TRBV7-2 combines with J gene TRBJ2-7, with TRBD1 identical over 9 bases. The CDR3 extends over 15 amino acids. Losses at the gene ends were 5 bases for V and 6 bases for J; bases not matched to a gene: 11. CDR1 is SGHTA, CDR2 FQGNSA, per germline. This CDR3 is CASSLQPDRGSEQYF. The DNA of the CDR3 is TGTGCCAGCAGCCTCCAACCTGACAGGGGGAGCGAGCAGTACTTC. The full variable domain, rest sourced from reference TRBV7-2 and TRBJ2-7, is GAGVSQSPSNKVTEKGKDVELRCDPISGHTALYWYRQSLGQGLEFLIYFQGNSAPDKSGLPSDRFSAERTGGSVSTLTIQRTQQEDSAVYLCASSLQPDRGSEQYFGPGTRLTVT.

The genes are TRBV5-1 and TRBJ2-3; 11 nucleotides align to TRBD2. Germline CDR1 SGHRS, CDR2 YFSETQ. This CDR3 region has 17 residues. J gave up 3 bases and V 1 base, and 7 bases lay outside the gene matches. The CDR3 loop reads CASSLYLAGGMTDTQYF. The CDR3 DNA reads TGCGCCAGCAGCTTGTACCTAGCGGGAGGCATGACAGATACGCAGTATTTT. Together with reference TRBV5-1 and TRBJ2-3, the CDR3 gives the full variable domain: KAGVTQTPRYLIKTRGQQVTLSCSPISGHRSVSWYQQTPGQGLQFLFEYFSETQRNKGNFPGRFSGRQFSNSRSEMNVSTLELGDSALYLCASSLYLAGGMTDTQYFGPGTRLTVL.

The chain joins TRBV5-1 to TRBJ2-3; TRBD1 is a possible D gene (6 bases). In germline, CDR1 is SGHRS, CDR2 YFSETQ. V was trimmed by 6 bases and J by 0 bases, leaving 11 bases between them. This CDR3 region has 14 residues. Here the CDR3 DNA reads TGCGCCAGCACGTCGGGACAAAGCACAGATACGCAGTATTTT. Amino acid sequence: CASTSGQSTDTQYF.

In this sample, this clonotype turned up many times. V and J are TRBV6-5 and TRBJ1-5; tentatively, D is TRBD1 (6 bases). CDR1 MNHEY and CDR2 SVGAGI come from the germline V gene. Trimming left V 4 bases short and J 2 bases short, with 9 bases between. The CDR3 sequence is 14 residues long. The CDR3 bases are TGTGCCAGCAGTTCACAGGGAGGCAATCAGCCCCAGCATTTT. This translates into CASSSQGGNQPQHF.

This rearrangement joins TRBV20-1 to TRBJ2-7; 7 bases map to TRBD2. V was clipped by 8 bases and J by 1 base; unmatched bases: 14. Germline CDR1 and CDR2: DFQATT and SNEGSKA (reference sequence). The length of the CDR3 is 15 residues. CDR3 coding DNA: TGCAGTACCATGGATCCTAGCGGCCTTTCCTACGAGCAGTACTTC. The encoded protein is CSTMDPSGLSYEQYF.

J is TRBJ2-1 and V is TRBV18, with D perhaps TRBD2 (6 bases). CDR1 and CDR2 from the germline V gene are KGHSH and LQKENI. The CDR3 loop spans 11 amino acids. The V end was cut by 6 bases, the J end by 12 bases, with 12 bases between. The CDR3 sequence is CASSSAGGQFF. The CDR3 bases are TGTGCCAGCTCTTCAGCCGGGGGGCAGTTCTTC.

This chain connects TRBV5-1 to TRBJ1-2; D perhaps matches TRBD1 (5 bases). Trimming removed 4 bases from V and 5 bases from J, with 21 bases in between. The CDR3 is 16 residues long. In germline, CDR1 is SGHRS, CDR2 YFSETQ. CDR3: CASSLTLRDFWYGYTF. CDR3 bases: TGCGCCAGCAGCCTTACGCTCAGGGATTTTTGGTATGGCTACACCTTC.

V gene TRBV6-2 or TRBV6-3 combines with J gene TRBJ1-5; D unresolved. This CDR3 has 15 amino acids. Germline CDR1 MNHEY, CDR2 SVGEGT. V shed 2 bases and J shed 5 bases, with 13 bases lying between them. CDR3 sequence reads: CASSYGLAQDQPQHF. CDR3 DNA: TGTGCCAGCAGTTACGGCTTGGCCCAGGATCAGCCCCAGCATTTT.